The clone carrying this TCR beta chain occurred many times. What it recognizes is unknown. This specimen belongs to a study of T cells in Graves' hyperthyroidism and ophthalmopathy. Overall study findings and caveats: A 13 V-J model separated ophthalmopathy from stable hyperthyroidism.

RNA transcripts yielded amplified TCR beta CDR3 regions. TCR CDR3 underwent first-round RT-PCR with the HTBI primer set. TCRdb passed the multiplex PCR reads through MiXCR, listing each CDR3 protein once. This table has around 350,000 distinct CDR3 sequences, around 15% appearing once. Lactation, pregnancy, other autoimmune disease or uncontrolled infection led to exclusion of patients. On the basis of clinical symptoms, serum thyroxine and TRAb, thyroid ultrasound and orbital computed tomography, diagnoses were made. V was shortened by 5 bases and J by 1 base, with 15 bases between the two germline ends. There are 16 residues in the CDR3. CDR1 SEHNR and CDR2 FQNEAQ come from the germline V gene (reference sequence).

The sample consisted of blood. The sequence came from a woman aged 55-75 years with Graves' ophthalmopathy. J is TRBJ1-5 and V is TRBV7-9, with TRBD1 as a possible D gene (5 bases). This CDR3 is CASSQTGTGSNQPQHF. The CDR3 region has the DNA TGTGCCAGCAGCCAGACCGGGACGGGAAGCAATCAGCCCCAGCATTTT.